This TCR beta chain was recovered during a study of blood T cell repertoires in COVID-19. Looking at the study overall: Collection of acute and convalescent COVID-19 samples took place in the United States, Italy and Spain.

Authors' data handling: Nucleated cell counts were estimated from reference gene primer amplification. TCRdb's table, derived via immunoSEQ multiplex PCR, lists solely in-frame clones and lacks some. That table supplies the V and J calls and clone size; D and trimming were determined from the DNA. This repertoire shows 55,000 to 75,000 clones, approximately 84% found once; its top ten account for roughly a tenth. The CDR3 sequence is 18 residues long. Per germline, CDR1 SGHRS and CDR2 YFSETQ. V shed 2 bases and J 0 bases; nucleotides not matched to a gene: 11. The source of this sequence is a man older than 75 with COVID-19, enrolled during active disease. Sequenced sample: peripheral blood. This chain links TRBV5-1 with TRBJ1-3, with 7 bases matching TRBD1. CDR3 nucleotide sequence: TGCGCCAGCAGCTTTCGTCGACAGGGCGACCCCTCTGGAAACACCATATATTTT. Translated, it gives CASSFRRQGDPSGNTIYF.